The 31 T cell receptor beta chains below all came from one sample that was sequenced in a study of glioma-infiltrating T cells after dendritic cell vaccination. Some clones are missing from TCRdb's copy, which holds only in-frame ones; the method was immunoSEQ multiplex PCR. Of tens of thousands of clones listed, about 80% were seen once; the top ten hold roughly 2%. The material was blood, obtained before dendritic cell vaccination. The receptor set was obtained from a human donor with glioblastoma.

This chain uses TRBV6-5 with TRBJ2-1; 9 bases map to TRBD2. The CDR3 spans 15 residues. In germline, CDR1 is MNHEY, CDR2 SVGAGI. V lost 0 bases to trimming and J lost 9 bases; unmatched junction nucleotides: 6. As DNA, the CDR3 is TGTGCCAGCAGTTACTCTGCGGGGGGGCAGCGTGAGCAGTTCTTC. It is translated as CASSYSAGGQREQFF.

The chain employs TRBV14 and TRBJ2-1; TRBD1 might be the D (6 bases). CDR1 is SGHDN, CDR2 FVKESK, per germline. Between the trimmed V and J ends, which lost 4 bases and 9 bases, there was a span of 10 bases. The CDR3 loop spans 12 amino acids. The CDR3 DNA reads as TGTGCCAGCAGCCCACAGGGCACTGAGCAGTTCTTC. This sequence encodes CASSPQGTEQFF. Together with reference TRBV14 and TRBJ2-1, the CDR3 gives the full variable domain: EAGVTQFPSHSVIEKGQTVTLRCDPISGHDNLYWYRRVMGKEIKFLLHFVKESKQDESGMPNNRFLAERTGGTYSTLKVQPAELEDSGVYFCASSPQGTEQFFGPGTRLTVL.

This rearrangement joins TRBV27 to TRBJ1-3; 7 bases line up with TRBD1. The V segment lost 2 bases and the J segment 3 bases; nucleotides outside the gene matches: 4. The germline V gene has CDR1 MNHEY and CDR2 SMNVEV (reference sequence). This CDR3 is built from 15 residues. CDR3 DNA sequence: TGTGCCAGCAGTTTAAAAGCAGGGGGTGGAAACACCATATATTTT. Translated, it gives CASSLKAGGGNTIYF.

The V and J genes are TRBV19 and TRBJ2-5; TRBD1 matches at 9 bases. This CDR3 contains 18 residues. Trimming removed 2 bases from V and 2 bases from J; junction bases left unmatched: 12. Germline V lookup: CDR1 LNHDA, CDR2 SQIVND (reference sequence). Here the CDR3 reads CASSIPALTGGGQETQYF. In nucleotides, the CDR3 is TGTGCCAGTAGTATACCGGCCCTAACAGGGGGCGGGCAAGAGACCCAGTACTTC.

The gene calls are TRBV6-5 and TRBJ1-5; 8 bases match TRBD1. Germline V gene sequence: CDR1 MNHEY, CDR2 SVGAGI. The CDR3 runs to 15 residues. V trimming: 6 bases; J trimming: 7 bases; junction bases outside the gene matches: 11. CDR3 loop: CASSVDRGRGQPQHF. Written as DNA, the CDR3 is TGTGCCAGCAGCGTCGACAGGGGCAGAGGGCAGCCCCAGCATTTT.

This chain joins TRBV30 and TRBJ2-2, with 9 positions matching TRBD2. Trimming removed 4 bases from V and 4 bases from J; junction bases left unmatched: 7. The germline V gene has CDR1 GTSNPN and CDR2 SVGIG (reference sequence). This CDR3 is built from 15 residues. This chain's CDR3 is CAWTRREGGTGELFF. CDR3 bases: TGTGCCTGGACTCGGCGGGAGGGGGGCACCGGGGAGCTGTTTTTT.

V is TRBV19 and J is TRBJ2-7; the match to TRBD1 covers 7 bases. This CDR3 has 16 amino acids. V gave up 7 bases and J gave up 6 bases; unmatched junction bases: 18. Germline CDR1 LNHDA, CDR2 SQIVND (reference sequence). This CDR3 reads CASTTRGTTPRGEQYF. The CDR3 DNA is TGTGCCAGTACCACCAGGGGGACAACCCCGAGGGGCGAGCAGTACTTC.

The sample holds one count of this clone. The V gene is TRBV19, the J gene TRBJ1-2; 11 bases fit TRBD1. The CDR3 spans 14 residues. The V gene's germline CDR1 is LNHDA and CDR2 SQIVND (reference sequence). The V gene end was trimmed by 11 bases and the J gene end by 6 bases; junction bases not matched to a gene: 11. CDR3 protein: CASNRDRGKDGYTF. CDR3 DNA: TGTGCCTCAAACCGGGACAGGGGGAAAGATGGCTACACCTTC. Complete variable domain (other parts from reference TRBV19 and TRBJ1-2): DGGITQSPKYLFRKEGQNVTLSCEQNLNHDAMYWYRQDPGQGLRLIYYSQIVNDFQKGDIAEGYSVSREKKESFPLTVTSAQKNPTAFYLCASNRDRGKDGYTFGSGTRLTVV.

The chain employs TRBV2 and TRBJ1-6; D is uncertain. Germline-derived CDR1 and CDR2 are SNHLY and FYNNEI. CDR3 length equals 15 residues. Trimming stripped 8 bases from V and 1 base from J, with 12 bases between. This CDR3 reads CASLSFESYNSPLHF. Here the CDR3 DNA reads TGTGCCAGCCTGAGTTTCGAGTCCTATAATTCACCCCTCCACTTT.

The V call is TRBV2, the J call TRBJ2-7; tentatively, D is TRBD1 (5 bases). The CDR3 runs to 13 residues. CDR1 SNHLY and CDR2 FYNNEI come from the germline V gene. Trimming stripped 4 bases from V and 7 bases from J, with 14 bases between. The CDR3: CASSATVVSEQYF. Written as DNA, the CDR3 is TGTGCCAGCAGTGCGACAGTAGTGAGTGAGCAGTACTTC.

The CDR3 here is CASSPGGEPNTGELFF. CDR3 coding DNA: TGTGCCAGCTCACCAGGGGGGGAGCCGAACACCGGGGAGCTGTTTTTT. The chain is built from TRBV18 and TRBJ2-2; 7 bases are shared with TRBD2. The CDR3 spans 16 residues. V gave up 2 bases and J gave up 0 bases; unmatched junction bases: 3. CDR1 KGHSH and CDR2 LQKENI come from the germline V gene.

This chain connects TRBV19 to TRBJ2-2; the D gene is possibly TRBD1 (5 bases). The CDR3 has 15 amino acids. The germline V and J ends were trimmed by 5 bases and 1 base, with 11 bases remaining between them. In germline, CDR1 is LNHDA, CDR2 SQIVND (reference sequence). CDR3: CASSGARKNTGELFF. CDR3 in DNA: TGTGCCAGTAGTGGGGCCCGGAAGAACACCGGGGAGCTGTTTTTT.

This clone was seen a handful of times. This chain links TRBV7-2 with TRBJ1-2; no reliable D call. The CDR3 loop spans 13 amino acids. CDR1 is SGHTA, CDR2 FQGNSA, per germline. V lost 3 bases, J lost 4 bases, and 9 bases lay in between. DNA of the CDR3: TGTGCCAGCAGCTTGGGAGAAACCTATGGCTACACCTTC. It is translated as CASSLGETYGYTF.

The chain uses TRBV10-3 and TRBJ1-5, with D tentatively TRBD1 (5 bases). Germline V CDR1 and CDR2: ENHRY, SYGVKD. The V end lost 4 bases, the J end lost 4 bases, and 8 bases lay between the germline ends. The CDR3 consists of 13 residues. Here the CDR3 DNA reads TGTGCCATCAGTGGCCAGGGAAATCAGCCCCAGCATTTT. It translates to CAISGQGNQPQHF.

The chain carries TRBV5-1 and TRBJ2-5, with D unresolved. The CDR3 runs 14 residues. Germline V CDR1 and CDR2: SGHRS, YFSETQ. Trimming took 2 bases from V and 3 from J, leaving 11 bases between them. The CDR3 is CASSLAQVKETQYF. In nucleotides, the CDR3 is TGCGCCAGCAGCTTAGCCCAGGTTAAAGAGACCCAGTACTTC. The whole variable domain, filled in from reference TRBV5-1 and TRBJ2-5, reads KAGVTQTPRYLIKTRGQQVTLSCSPISGHRSVSWYQQTPGQGLQFLFEYFSETQRNKGNFPGRFSGRQFSNSRSEMNVSTLELGDSALYLCASSLAQVKETQYFGPGTRLLVL.

The V and J genes are TRBV5-6 and TRBJ1-4, with TRBD1 matching over 8 bases. V dropped 3 bases and J dropped 7; count of bases not matched to a gene: 11. The CDR3 has 16 residues. The germline CDR1 and CDR2 sequences are SGHDT and YYEEEE. CDR3 DNA sequence: TGTGCCAGCAGCTCGGGCCTAGGACAGGGAGGTGAAAAACTGTTTTTT. Translation: CASSSGLGQGGEKLFF.

The chain carries TRBV5-1 and TRBJ2-5, with 11 bases that match TRBD1. The DNA end is more similar to TRBJ2-7, so the J call may be wrong. Germline V gene sequence: CDR1 SGHRS, CDR2 YFSETQ. CDR3 length: 17 amino acids. Here the CDR3 DNA reads TGCGCCAGCAGCTTGCGCACGGACAGGGGGCTTGGTTACGAGCAGTACTTC. Translation: CASSLRTDRGLGYEQYF.

The chain recombines TRBV19 with TRBJ2-1, with TRBD1 matching over 10 bases. V lost 4 bases and J lost 6; bases outside the gene matches: 6. CDR3 length: 15 amino acids. Germline V gene data show CDR1 as LNHDA and CDR2 as SQIVND (reference sequence). CDR3 sequence: CASSTRQGAGNEQFF. The CDR3 region has the DNA TGTGCCAGTAGTACCCGACAGGGGGCAGGCAATGAGCAGTTCTTC.

CDR3 sequence (DNA): TGTGCCAGCAGCCCCCGGACAGGGGGCGCGGGGCAGTACTTC. It codes for CASSPRTGGAGQYF. V gene TRBV7-2 combines with J gene TRBJ2-7, with 11 nucleotides matching TRBD1. Looked up from germline, CDR1 is SGHTA and CDR2 is FQGNSA. Germline trimming cut 5 bases from V and 9 bases from J; bases unmatched to any gene: 9. The CDR3 has 14 amino acids.

The V call is TRBV23-1, the J call TRBJ2-7; D remains ambiguous. TRBV23-1 is recorded as an ORF, its role being uncertain. The CDR3 runs 13 residues. Deletions cut 0 bases from V and 3 bases from J, with 6 bases between. DNA of the CDR3: TGCGCCAGCAGTCAATCGCCTCACTACGAGCAGTACGTC. Residues: CASSQSPHYEQYV.

This chain connects TRBV19 to TRBJ2-3, with TRBD2 identical over 7 bases. This CDR3 region has 14 residues. The V and J ends lost 0 bases and 4 bases, in that order; junction bases with no gene match: 1. Germline V CDR1 and CDR2: LNHDA, SQIVND (reference sequence). CDR3 sequence reads: CASSIEGRADTQYF. The CDR3 coding sequence is TGTGCCAGTAGTATAGAGGGGAGGGCAGATACGCAGTATTTT.

The chain links TRBV5-1 to TRBJ2-2; D may be TRBD2 (5 bases). The germline V gene has CDR1 SGHRS and CDR2 YFSETQ. V lost 0 bases to trimming and J lost 0 bases, with 9 bases between them. The CDR3 contains 16 residues. The CDR3 DNA reads as TGCGCCAGCAGCTTGGGTGTAGCGTCGAACACCGGGGAGCTGTTTTTT. This translates into CASSLGVASNTGELFF.

This chain uses TRBV19 with TRBJ1-5, with a weak D call TRBD1 (6 bases). Trimming took off 7 bases at V and 2 bases at J, with 9 bases between the two ends. There are 13 residues in the CDR3. Germline-derived CDR1 and CDR2 are LNHDA and SQIVND (reference sequence). The chain's CDR3 is CASIPGGNQPQHF. CDR3 nucleotide sequence: TGTGCCAGTATCCCAGGGGGCAATCAGCCCCAGCATTTT.

This chain joins TRBV2 and TRBJ2-3; D remains ambiguous. The V gene's germline CDR1 is SNHLY and CDR2 FYNNEI. CDR3 size: 12 residues. Trimming took 10 bases from V and 3 from J, leaving 11 bases between them. The CDR3 DNA reads as TGTGCCACGGGTAGCATGACAGATACGCAGTATTTT. It is translated as CATGSMTDTQYF.

J is TRBJ2-3 and V is TRBV5-1; 8 bases are shared with TRBD1. This CDR3 contains 14 residues. CDR1 SGHRS and CDR2 YFSETQ come from the germline V gene. Losses at the gene ends were 2 bases for V and 6 bases for J; bases not matched to a gene: 5. In DNA form, the CDR3 reads TGCGCCAGCAGCTTAGGCAGGGGGCCCGATACGCAGTATTTT. It translates to CASSLGRGPDTQYF.

This clone was detected only once. V gene TRBV6-4 combines with J gene TRBJ2-7, with 9 bases matching TRBD1. CDR3 length: 16 residues. Germline CDR1 is MRHNA and CDR2 is SNTAGT. This CDR3 is CAISQTGGRGRGEQYV. In nucleotides, the CDR3 is TGTGCCATCAGTCAAACAGGGGGCCGAGGTCGGGGCGAGCAGTACGTC.

The V and J genes are TRBV6-1 and TRBJ2-1, with a weak D call TRBD1 (5 bases). The V gene's germline CDR1 is MNHNS and CDR2 SASEGT. The V end lost 6 bases, the J end lost 6 bases, and 15 bases lay between the germline ends. The CDR3 loop spans 14 amino acids. CDR3 protein: CASRGLSSVNEQFF. The CDR3 nucleotides are TGTGCCAGCAGGGGGCTCTCGTCGGTCAATGAGCAGTTCTTC.

J is TRBJ2-1 and V is TRBV6-1; D is perhaps TRBD2 (6 bases). The CDR3 has 16 amino acids. Trimming pared 2 bases from V and 0 bases from J, leaving 11 bases between. Germline V gene data show CDR1 as MNHNS and CDR2 as SASEGT. As DNA, the CDR3 is TGTGCCAGCAGTGAATTGGGCGGGGTCTCCTACAATGAGCAGTTCTTC. This gives the protein CASSELGGVSYNEQFF.

The chain recombines TRBV6-1 with TRBJ1-2, with D perhaps TRBD1 (6 bases). The CDR3 runs to 14 residues. The V end was cut by 5 bases, the J end by 1 base, with 11 bases between. CDR1 MNHNS and CDR2 SASEGT come from the germline V gene. The chain's CDR3 is CASSYQGNNYGYTF. CDR3 coding DNA: TGTGCCAGCAGTTATCAGGGGAATAACTATGGCTACACCTTC.

This chain uses TRBV2 with TRBJ1-5; TRBD1 agrees at 10 bases. This CDR3 has 17 amino acids. Per the germline V gene, CDR1 is SNHLY and CDR2 is FYNNEI. Trimming cost V 4 bases and J 12 bases; bases outside gene matches: 18. The CDR3 protein is CASSAGRQGAGRNYQHF. The CDR3, as DNA: TGTGCCAGCAGTGCTGGGCGACAGGGGGCAGGTCGCAATTACCAGCATTTT. Full variable domain (outside the CDR3, taken from reference TRBV2 and TRBJ1-5): EPEVTQTPSHQVTQMGQEVILRCVPISNHLYFYWYRQILGQKVEFLVSFYNNEISEKSEIFDDQFSVERPDGSNFTLKIRSTKLEDSAMYFCASSAGRQGAGRNYQHFGDGTRLSIL.

The chain links TRBV5-4 to TRBJ2-3; D is perhaps TRBD1 (6 bases). Germline V gives CDR1 SGHNT, CDR2 YYREEE (reference sequence). V lost 6 bases, J lost 3 bases, and 8 bases lay in between. This CDR3 spans 12 amino acids. The CDR3 protein is CASTGQTDTQYF. In nucleotides, the CDR3 is TGTGCCAGCACAGGACAGACAGATACGCAGTATTTT.